What follows are 30 T cell receptor beta chains derived from one specimen sequenced in a study of response to subunit inactivated influenza vaccine. TCRdb analysed the RT-PCR reads with MiXCR anew, one entry per CDR3 protein. Among some 570,000 distinct CDR3 sequences listed, roughly 10% were seen once. This sample also appeared in a second study, on T cells expressing NK-cell markers. As reported in that work: The authors made TCR beta cDNA libraries by 5'RACE template switching. This switching added a universal primer site and UMIs.

The sample consisted of PBMCs from blood, taken on the day of vaccination. The receptor set was obtained from a man aged 45-65 years who received an inactivated influenza vaccine.

This chain connects TRBV7-9 to TRBJ2-3; 9 bases fit TRBD2. Germline CDR1 SEHNR, CDR2 FQNEAQ (reference sequence). This CDR3 has 14 residues. With 5 bases clipped from V and 4 bases from J, the junction kept 4 bases outside the gene matches. The CDR3 spells CASSPRTSADTQYF. CDR3 bases: TGTGCCAGCAGCCCCCGGACTAGCGCAGATACGCAGTATTTT.

This clonotype came up many times. The chain is built from TRBV4-1 and TRBJ2-1; D remains unclear. This CDR3 has 19 amino acids. Trimming left V 4 bases short and J 4 bases short, with 26 bases between. Germline V lookup: CDR1 MGHRA, CDR2 YSYEKL. CDR3 DNA: TGCGCCAGCAGCCCCTCCCTATTGGCCCGGCGGAAGGCGTACAATGAGCAGTTCTTC. Translated: CASSPSLLARRKAYNEQFF.

This clonotype was observed a handful of times. The CDR3 spells CASSLNADQETQYF. CDR3 DNA: TGCGCCAGCAGCTTGAACGCAGACCAAGAGACCCAGTACTTC. The chain links TRBV5-1 to TRBJ2-5; D not certain. The CDR3 covers 14 residues. The V gene's germline CDR1 is SGHRS and CDR2 YFSETQ. The V end lost 1 base, the J end lost 0 bases, and 7 bases lay between the germline ends.

This clonotype was counted many times. The chain carries TRBV5-1 and TRBJ2-7; the match to TRBD1 covers 11 bases. V lost 5 bases and J lost 0; bases outside the gene matches: 10. Germline V lookup: CDR1 SGHRS, CDR2 YFSETQ. This CDR3 is built from 17 residues. The DNA of the CDR3 is TGCGCCAGCAGACCTCCGGGACAGGGGGTCCACTCCTACGAGCAGTACTTC. It yields the protein CASRPPGQGVHSYEQYF.

V usage is TRBV7-2 and J usage is TRBJ2-7; 8 nucleotides match TRBD1. Germline V gene data show CDR1 as SGHTA and CDR2 as FQGNSA. The CDR3 consists of 16 residues. Losses at the gene ends were 2 bases for V and 6 bases for J; bases not matched to a gene: 12. The CDR3 sequence is CASSLSPDRAVSEQYF. DNA for the CDR3: TGTGCCAGCAGCTTAAGTCCGGACAGGGCGGTTAGCGAGCAGTACTTC.

This clonotype was recorded a few times. J is TRBJ2-1 and V is TRBV6-7; the D gene is possibly TRBD2 (6 bases). TRBV6-7 is placed among ORFs of uncertain function. The CDR3 has 15 residues. V was cut by 5 bases and J by 9 bases, with 20 bases left in between. The CDR3 loop is CASSPRDFLFGEQFF. DNA for the CDR3: TGTGCCAGCAGTCCCCGGGACTTCCTTTTCGGTGAGCAGTTCTTC.

The chain is built from TRBV10-3 and TRBJ2-1; 7 nucleotides agree with TRBD1. Germline assignment: CDR1 ENHRY and CDR2 SYGVKD. With V trimmed by 6 bases and J by 2 bases, 7 bases remained unmatched. This CDR3 has 15 residues. The CDR3 is CAIRSDRLTYNEQFF. CDR3 nucleotide sequence: TGTGCCATCAGGTCGGACAGGCTTACCTACAATGAGCAGTTCTTC.

This clonotype was counted a few times. The V call is TRBV7-9, the J call TRBJ2-2; D remains ambiguous. The CDR3 length is 15 residues. The germline V gene encodes CDR1 SEHNR and CDR2 FQNEAQ (reference sequence). The germline V and J ends were trimmed by 7 bases and 0 bases, with 12 bases remaining between them. CDR3 residues: CASIPLSANTGELFF. DNA for the CDR3: TGTGCCAGCATACCCCTAAGTGCGAACACCGGGGAGCTGTTTTTT. Looking up the rest from reference TRBV7-9 and TRBJ2-2 gives the full variable domain: DTGVSQNPRHKITKRGQNVTFRCDPISEHNRLYWYRQTLGQGPEFLTYFQNEAQLEKSRLLSDRFSAERPKGSFSTLEIQRTEQGDSAMYLCASIPLSANTGELFFGEGSRLTVL.

The rearrangement links TRBV3-1 to TRBJ2-5; D is perhaps TRBD1 (6 bases). The CDR3 has 15 amino acids. CDR1 and CDR2 from the germline V gene are LGHDT and YNNKEL (reference sequence). V gave up 0 bases and J gave up 5 bases, with 13 bases separating them. CDR3 region: CASSQDTQGFETQYF. For the CDR3, the DNA is TGTGCCAGCAGCCAAGATACACAGGGATTTGAGACCCAGTACTTC.

The chain couples TRBV7-8 to TRBJ2-2; D unresolved. Trimming removed 5 bases from V and 0 bases from J, with 10 bases in between. Germline CDR1 SGHVS, CDR2 FQNEAQ. The CDR3 sequence is 15 residues long. The CDR3 nucleotides are TGTGCCAGCAGCATGGACGGATCGAACACCGGGGAGCTGTTTTTT. This sequence encodes CASSMDGSNTGELFF.

V and J are TRBV28 and TRBJ2-1; TRBD1 might be the D (7 bases). This CDR3 has 13 amino acids. Looked up from germline, CDR1 is MDHEN and CDR2 is SYDVKM. Between the trimmed V and J ends, which lost 2 bases and 9 bases, there was a span of 11 bases. CDR3 residues: CASSLRGRGEQFF. CDR3 in DNA: TGTGCCAGCAGTTTAAGGGGGCGGGGTGAGCAGTTCTTC.

Only a few counts were recorded for this clonotype. The chain links TRBV6-1 to TRBJ2-1, with TRBD2 matching 9 bases. Germline-derived CDR1 and CDR2 are MNHNS and SASEGT. CDR3 size: 15 residues. Trimming at V came to 7 bases and at J to 2 bases, leaving 6 bases not matched to a gene. For the CDR3, the DNA is TGTGCCAGCAACCCCGGCGGGAGGGCCTACAATGAGCAGTTCTTC. Its translation: CASNPGGRAYNEQFF.

This clonotype was found a few times. V is TRBV19 and J is TRBJ1-5, with a possible D match to TRBD1 (5 bases). The germline V gene encodes CDR1 LNHDA and CDR2 SQIVND (reference sequence). The V gene lost 4 bases and the J gene lost 4 bases, with 17 bases spanning the gap. This CDR3 contains 16 residues. This CDR3 reads CASSKDGGAWNQPQHF. CDR3 sequence (DNA): TGTGCCAGTAGTAAAGACGGTGGGGCTTGGAATCAGCCCCAGCATTTT. The variable domain in full, with the rest retrieved from reference TRBV19 and TRBJ1-5, is DGGITQSPKYLFRKEGQNVTLSCEQNLNHDAMYWYRQDPGQGLRLIYYSQIVNDFQKGDIAEGYSVSREKKESFPLTVTSAQKNPTAFYLCASSKDGGAWNQPQHFGDGTRLSIL.

CDR3 in DNA: TGTGCCAGCAGTTACATCCCTACTAGGCCGGGCAATGAGCAGTTCTTC. This gives the protein CASSYIPTRPGNEQFF. The chain has TRBV6-2 or TRBV6-3 and TRBJ2-1, with a possible D match to TRBD2 (5 bases). Germline CDR1 reads MNHEY; CDR2 reads SVGEGT. This CDR3 comprises 16 residues. Trimming removed 2 bases from V and 6 bases from J, with 17 bases in between.

This clonotype was seen a few times. This sequence joins TRBV5-1 and TRBJ2-1; 7 bases match TRBD1. J gave up 9 bases and V 4 bases, and 13 bases lay outside the gene matches. From germline, CDR1 is SGHRS and CDR2 YFSETQ. The length of the CDR3 is 15 residues. This CDR3 is CASSPRQGQSGEQFF. The CDR3 coding sequence is TGCGCCAGCAGCCCGAGACAGGGCCAATCGGGTGAGCAGTTCTTC.

The chain employs TRBV2 and TRBJ2-5; no firm D call. The CDR3 runs to 13 residues. Trimming pared 6 bases from V and 4 bases from J, leaving 12 bases between. Germline CDR1 reads SNHLY; CDR2 reads FYNNEI. In DNA, the CDR3 is TGTGCCAGCAGCAAGGATGGAGCAGAGACCCAGTACTTC. Translated, it gives CASSKDGAETQYF.

The chain employs TRBV15 and TRBJ2-6, with D possibly being TRBD1 or TRBD2 (6 bases each). The CDR3 length is 20 residues. V lost 1 base and J 1 base, leaving 20 bases between the germline ends. CDR1 LNHNV and CDR2 YYDKDF come from the germline V gene (reference sequence). The CDR3 DNA reads as TGTGCCACCAGCAGAGGGCAAGGAGGGACAACTTATTCTGGGGCCAACGTCCTGACTTTC. Encoded protein: CATSRGQGGTTYSGANVLTF.

In this sample, this clonotype turned up many times. V gene TRBV6-5 combines with J gene TRBJ1-5; 9 bases align to TRBD1. Germline trimming cut 4 bases from V and 0 bases from J; bases unmatched to any gene: 10. CDR3 length: 18 amino acids. Per the germline V gene, CDR1 is MNHEY and CDR2 is SVGAGI. The CDR3 DNA follows: TGTGCCAGCAGTTCTAGGAACAGGGGGCAAGGTAGCAATCAGCCCCAGCATTTT. It encodes CASSSRNRGQGSNQPQHF.

This clonotype was counted ten times or more. This chain links TRBV20-1 with TRBJ2-6, with D possibly being TRBD1 (6 bases). This CDR3 comprises 15 residues. V lost 6 bases to trimming and J lost 1 base, with 13 bases between them. The germline V gene has CDR1 DFQATT and CDR2 SNEGSKA (reference sequence). CDR3 bases: TGCAGTGCGCCGGTCCAGGGGTCTGGGGCCAACGTCCTGACTTTC. This gives the protein CSAPVQGSGANVLTF.

As to this clonotype: A much larger clonotype is one base distant, so this may be a read error. The chain combines TRBV27 with TRBJ2-5; TRBD1 agrees at 7 bases. The CDR3 is 14 residues long. From germline, CDR1 is MNHEY and CDR2 SMNVEV (reference sequence). Written as DNA, the CDR3 is TGTGCCAGCAGTTTAAGGGACAGCCAAGAGACCCAGCACTTC. This translates into CASSLRDSQETQHF.

The chain links TRBV9 to TRBJ2-2; D is uncertain. The germline V and J ends were trimmed by 0 bases and 4 bases, with 4 bases remaining between them. The CDR3 consists of 13 residues. Germline loops: CDR1 SGDLS, CDR2 YYNGEE. The CDR3 sequence is CASSVEATGELFF. For the CDR3, the DNA is TGTGCCAGCAGCGTAGAAGCCACCGGGGAGCTGTTTTTT. Using reference TRBV9 and TRBJ2-2 for the parts outside the CDR3, the full variable domain is DSGVTQTPKHLITATGQRVTLRCSPRSGDLSVYWYQQSLDQGLQFLIQYYNGEERAKGNILERFSAQQFPDLHSELNLSSLELGDSALYFCASSVEATGELFFGEGSRLTVL.

A few counts support this clonotype. The CDR3, as DNA: TGTGCCAGCAGTTTATCGGGGGCCTATAATTCACCCCTCCACTTT. Translated: CASSLSGAYNSPLHF. J is TRBJ1-6 and V is TRBV28, with D maybe TRBD1 (5 bases). The CDR3 is 15 residues long. Germline values: CDR1 MDHEN, CDR2 SYDVKM. Trimming shortened V by 1 base and J by 2 bases, and 6 bases separated the two germline ends.

The gene calls are TRBV6-2 or TRBV6-3 and TRBJ2-7; TRBD2 aligns across 8 bases. The length of the CDR3 is 14 residues. The junction had 9 bases not matched to a gene; V was cut back by 5 bases and J by 6 bases. CDR1 MNHEY and CDR2 SVGEGT come from the germline V gene. CDR3 nucleotides: TGTGCCAGCAGTCCAAGGACTAGCATTCCCGAGCAGTACTTC. This codes for CASSPRTSIPEQYF.

This chain links TRBV20-1 with TRBJ2-2, with TRBD2 matching 13 bases. V lost 3 bases, J lost 4 bases, and 11 bases stayed unmatched. The CDR3 contains 18 residues. Germline values: CDR1 DFQATT, CDR2 SNEGSKA (reference sequence). CDR3 sequence (DNA): TGCAGTGCTAGTGTCGGACTAGCGGGAGTAGCGGGCACCGGGGAGCTGTTTTTT. As protein: CSASVGLAGVAGTGELFF.

The chain combines TRBV5-6 with TRBJ2-1; TRBD2 agrees at 8 bases. The J segment lost 2 bases and the V segment lost 2 bases, leaving 3 bases of the junction unmatched. Germline CDR1 reads SGHDT; CDR2 reads YYEEEE. The CDR3 is 15 amino acids. The CDR3 reads CASSFTSGAYNEQFF. The CDR3, as DNA: TGTGCCAGCAGCTTTACTAGCGGAGCCTACAATGAGCAGTTCTTC. The whole variable domain, remainder taken from reference TRBV5-6 and TRBJ2-1, is DAGVTQSPTHLIKTRGQQVTLRCSPKSGHDTVSWYQQALGQGPQFIFQYYEEEERQRGNFPDRFSGHQFPNYSSELNVNALLLGDSALYLCASSFTSGAYNEQFFGPGTRLTVL.

The chain joins TRBV20-1 to TRBJ2-7; 10 bases fit TRBD2. The V segment lost 8 bases and the J segment 7 bases; nucleotides outside the gene matches: 17. Germline CDR1 is DFQATT and CDR2 is SNEGSKA (reference sequence). CDR3 length: 15 amino acids. CDR3 sequence (DNA): TGCAGTTCCCCGGAAATAGCGGGAGGAACTGGGGAGCAGTACTTC. Protein product: CSSPEIAGGTGEQYF.

At least ten counts were recorded for this clonotype. This rearrangement joins TRBV12-3 or TRBV12-4 to TRBJ1-5, with D unresolved. The V end was cut by 0 bases, the J end by 5 bases, with 5 bases between. This CDR3 has 13 residues. The CDR3 DNA follows: TGTGCCAGCAGTTTAGCGTTTGATCAGCCCCAGCATTTT. This translates into CASSLAFDQPQHF.

At least ten counts were recorded for this clonotype. CDR3 nucleotide sequence: TGTGCCAGCAGCTTGAGGCACAGAGCAGATACGCAGTATTTT. This sequence encodes CASSLRHRADTQYF. The rearrangement uses TRBV5-7 and TRBJ2-3; D ambiguous. TRBV5-7 is noted as an ORF with a role that remains uncertain. The CDR3 spans 14 residues. V was cut by 1 base and J by 4 bases, with 10 bases left in between.

The chain carries TRBV6-1 and TRBJ2-7; 7 bases agree with TRBD1. The germline V gene has CDR1 MNHNS and CDR2 SASEGT. The V gene end was trimmed by 4 bases and the J gene end by 2 bases; junction bases not matched to a gene: 2. CDR3 length equals 13 residues. DNA for the CDR3: TGTGCCAGCAGTGGGACAGGCACCTACGAGCAGTACTTC. Amino acids: CASSGTGTYEQYF.

This clonotype was counted a few times. The gene calls are TRBV11-2 and TRBJ1-3, with a weak D call TRBD1 (6 bases). V was clipped by 5 bases and J by 6 bases, with 11 bases between them. CDR3 length equals 13 residues. Germline lookup yields CDR1 SGHAT and CDR2 FQNNGV. The CDR3 here is CASSQMGANTIYF. CDR3 DNA: TGTGCCAGCAGCCAGATGGGGGCAAACACCATATATTTT.